This T cell receptor (beta chain) was captured by sequencing in a study of immune heterogeneity within non-small cell lung tumors. Study overall: Histologically, several tumors were squamous cell carcinomas and over eight were non-squamous carcinomas. The remaining 1 tumor was not otherwise specified. The study's findings and limits: Statistically, local T-cell clonality exhibited a moderate yet significant correlation with local tumor mutational burden (R about 0.3).

This clonotype is classed as medium-sized. Its antigen is not identified. Genomic DNA extracted from bulk tumor tissue served as template. A total of roughly 600 ng was used per sample. During surgery, each primary tumor gave multiple biopsies spaced as far apart as possible. Patients went through curative surgery, and their non-small cell lung cancer was untreated and newly diagnosed. It was newly diagnosed non-small cell lung cancer patients having surgery with curative intent who served as donors. V was clipped by 0 bases and J by 4 bases, with 12 bases between them. The CDR3 consists of 14 residues. The germline gives CDR1 DFQATT, CDR2 SNEGSKA (reference sequence). It was a multiplex PCR that amplified TCR beta CDR3, with 32 V and 13 J primers. TCRdb re-called the multiplex PCR reads with MiXCR, one entry per CDR3 protein. Among 15,000 or so distinct CDR3 sequences listed, over 25% were seen once.

This receptor was obtained from a woman aged 50 to 60 with non-small cell lung cancer. The rearrangement uses TRBV20-1 and TRBJ1-1; possible D gene TRBD1, 6 bases. The sample taken for sequencing was lung tumor tissue. The CDR3 DNA reads as TGCAGTGCTAGAGAGCTGGGGGCTCGCACTGAAGCTTTCTTT. The encoded protein is CSARELGARTEAFF.